A single sample gave rise to the 30 T cell receptor beta chains below, sequenced in a study of shared clonotypes between healthy human individuals. The data were produced by immunoSEQ multiplex PCR, yet TCRdb's version contains in-frame clones alone and is incomplete. Among 800,000 to 950,000 clones, about 96% were seen once, and the ten largest hold roughly 0.23%. In the naive CD8 group, cells lacked CD45RO and were positively selected for CCR7, so terminally differentiated effector memory CD45RA+ cells were left out. The sequenced sample consisted of naive CD8+ T cells sorted from blood. These receptors all stem from a man in his thirties or forties in good health.

V and J are TRBV27 and TRBJ2-7; TRBD2 agrees at 11 bases. The CDR3 length is 15 residues. Germline V CDR1 and CDR2: MNHEY, SMNVEV (reference sequence). The junction had 6 bases not matched to a gene; V was cut back by 6 bases and J by 2 bases. CDR3 DNA: TGTGCCAGCAGCCCCGGGACTAGCGGAACCTACGAGCAGTACTTC. Its protein is CASSPGTSGTYEQYF.

This chain links TRBV7-3 with TRBJ2-1; D may be TRBD2 (6 bases). The CDR3 loop spans 16 amino acids. Germline values: CDR1 SGHTA, CDR2 FQGTGA. Trimming cost V 3 bases and J 7 bases, with 19 bases left between them. CDR3 coding DNA: TGTGCCAGCAGCTTCATCTCGGGAGAAGGGATGAATGAGCAGTTCTTC. Translating it yields CASSFISGEGMNEQFF.

This clone was seen just once. The chain combines TRBV10-1 with TRBJ2-1, with 13 bases matching TRBD2. Trimming at V came to 2 bases and at J to 8 bases, leaving 12 bases not matched to a gene. Germline CDR1 WNHNN, CDR2 SYGVQD (reference sequence). This CDR3 is 18 amino acids long. CDR3 protein: CASSETTGTSGIVDEQFF. The CDR3 bases are TGCGCCAGCAGTGAGACCACGGGGACTAGCGGGATTGTCGATGAGCAGTTCTTC.

On this clone: Additional DNA sequences in this sample encode the identical CDR3. The rearrangement joins TRBV27 to TRBJ2-7; D unclear. Trimming left V 1 base short and J 3 bases short, with 1 base between. CDR1 and CDR2 (germline): MNHEY, SMNVEV (reference sequence). This CDR3 comprises 11 residues. The CDR3 nucleotides are TGTGCCAGCAGTTTATACTACGAGCAGTACTTC. Translated: CASSLYYEQYF.

The chain uses TRBV5-1 and TRBJ1-3, with 7 bases lining up with TRBD1. J was trimmed by 4 bases and V by 2 bases; bases with no gene match: 15. The CDR3 contains 18 residues. Germline CDR1 reads SGHRS; CDR2 reads YFSETQ. This chain's CDR3 is CASSLFGLEGAQGNTIYF. The CDR3 region has the DNA TGCGCCAGCAGCTTATTCGGATTGGAGGGGGCGCAAGGAAACACCATATATTTT.

The V and J genes are TRBV29-1 and TRBJ2-4; D perhaps matches TRBD2 (5 bases). This CDR3 spans 13 amino acids. CDR1 and CDR2 (germline): SQVTM, ANQGSEA. Trimming removed 3 bases at V and 1 base at J, with 7 bases between. The DNA of the CDR3 is TGCAGCGTTGATGGGGAGGCCAAAAACATTCAGTACTTC. This encodes CSVDGEAKNIQYF.

This chain links TRBV9 with TRBJ2-7; D possibly matches TRBD1 or TRBD2 (5 bases each). Germline CDR1 reads SGDLS; CDR2 reads YYNGEE. This CDR3 has 12 amino acids. V shed 4 bases and J shed 6 bases, with 11 bases lying between them. The CDR3 DNA reads TGTGCCAGCAGCCCTCGAGGGGCCGAGCAGTACTTC. Residues: CASSPRGAEQYF.

Concerning this clone itself: The same CDR3 also results from other DNA sequences found in this sample. This chain joins TRBV5-1 and TRBJ2-1, with D hard to call. CDR1 SGHRS and CDR2 YFSETQ come from the germline V gene. The V end was cut by 2 bases, the J end by 0 bases, with 6 bases between. The CDR3 sequence is 14 residues long. CDR3 sequence reads: CASSLSSSYNEQFF. CDR3 in DNA: TGCGCCAGCAGCTTAAGCTCCTCCTACAATGAGCAGTTCTTC.

This sequence joins TRBV9 and TRBJ2-5; TRBD1 matches at 8 bases. V was pared by 2 bases and J by 4 bases, with 7 bases of the junction left unmatched. Germline V lookup: CDR1 SGDLS, CDR2 YYNGEE. The CDR3 length is 15 residues. This chain's CDR3 is CASSVAGGPSETQYF. As DNA, the CDR3 is TGTGCCAGCAGCGTTGCAGGGGGCCCCTCAGAGACCCAGTACTTC.

The chain uses TRBV28 and TRBJ2-7, with 7 bases aligning to TRBD1. This CDR3 is 15 amino acids long. Germline V gene lookup returns CDR1 MDHEN and CDR2 SYDVKM. Losses at the gene ends were 6 bases for V and 1 base for J; bases not matched to a gene: 9. CDR3 sequence (DNA): TGTGCCAGCAGACAGTTCGGGACAGCTTCCTACGAGCAGTACTTC. This sequence encodes CASRQFGTASYEQYF.

This chain uses TRBV7-9 with TRBJ1-5, with TRBD1 as a possible D gene (5 bases). Germline V gene lookup returns CDR1 SEHNR and CDR2 FQNEAQ (reference sequence). V shed 5 bases and J shed 6 bases, with 14 bases lying between them. CDR3 size: 14 residues. The DNA for the CDR3 is TGTGCCAGCAGCGCCCCGGGGGTGGGTCAGCCCCAGCATTTT. Translation: CASSAPGVGQPQHF. The full variable domain, its missing parts supplied by reference TRBV7-9 and TRBJ1-5, is DTGVSQNPRHKITKRGQNVTFRCDPISEHNRLYWYRQTLGQGPEFLTYFQNEAQLEKSRLLSDRFSAERPKGSFSTLEIQRTEQGDSAMYLCASSAPGVGQPQHFGDGTRLSIL.

V gene TRBV5-1 combines with J gene TRBJ2-3; 11 bases fit TRBD2. With 4 bases clipped from V and 0 bases from J, the junction kept 4 bases outside the gene matches. Germline lookup yields CDR1 SGHRS and CDR2 YFSETQ. The CDR3 contains 16 residues. The CDR3 reads CASSPGLAASTDTQYF. The DNA of the CDR3 is TGCGCCAGCAGCCCGGGACTAGCGGCTAGCACAGATACGCAGTATTTT.

The chain carries TRBV29-1 and TRBJ2-7; TRBD2 matches at 9 bases. There are 16 residues in the CDR3. The trim removed 3 bases at V and 7 bases at J, leaving 16 bases unmatched. The germline V gene encodes CDR1 SQVTM and CDR2 ANQGSEA. The CDR3 loop reads CSVDGLALGRRGEQYF. CDR3 bases: TGCAGCGTTGACGGACTAGCGTTGGGCCGTAGGGGAGAGCAGTACTTC.

V usage is TRBV5-4 and J usage is TRBJ2-1; TRBD2 matches 11 bases. V trimming: 1 base; J trimming: 9 bases; junction bases outside the gene matches: 6. From germline, CDR1 is SGHNT and CDR2 YYREEE (reference sequence). The CDR3 runs 15 residues. DNA of the CDR3: TGTGCCAGCAGCTTGTCGCTAGCGGGAGGTAGTGAGCAGTTCTTC. Translating it yields CASSLSLAGGSEQFF.

The sample holds one count of this clone. The chain uses TRBV6-5 and TRBJ2-1; 7 positions agree with TRBD2. The CDR3 spans 14 residues. Germline V gene data show CDR1 as MNHEY and CDR2 as SVGAGI. The junction had 4 bases not matched to a gene; V was cut back by 6 bases and J by 2 bases. In DNA form, the CDR3 reads TGTGCCAGCAGGGGGCTAGCGGCCTACAATGAGCAGTTCTTC. Its protein is CASRGLAAYNEQFF.

The chain recombines TRBV2 with TRBJ2-3, with TRBD2 matching over 7 bases. The CDR3 loop spans 14 amino acids. Losses at the gene ends were 8 bases for V and 4 bases for J; bases not matched to a gene: 9. CDR1 SNHLY and CDR2 FYNNEI come from the germline V gene. The CDR3 sequence is CASLTSTLPDTQYF. In DNA, the CDR3 is TGTGCCAGCTTGACTAGCACCCTACCAGATACGCAGTATTTT.

This chain connects TRBV5-1 to TRBJ2-7; 7 bases fit TRBD1. Germline lookup yields CDR1 SGHRS and CDR2 YFSETQ. J was trimmed by 6 bases and V by 0 bases; bases with no gene match: 9. The CDR3 contains 15 residues. The CDR3 bases are TGCGCCAGCAGCTTGGAACAGGGGATGAGGGTCGAGCAGTACTTC. Residues: CASSLEQGMRVEQYF.

Turning to this clone: The germline gene is not matched at one end of the junction; a read error may be the cause. V usage is TRBV7-9 and J usage is TRBJ2-7, with 8 positions matching TRBD1. CDR3 size: 14 residues. In germline, CDR1 is SEHNR, CDR2 FQNEAQ (reference sequence). This CDR3 is CASSSRQGSSEQYF. Here the CDR3 DNA reads TGTGCCAGCAGCTCGAGACAGGGGTCCTCCGAGCAGTACTTC.

The genes are TRBV15 and TRBJ1-1, with D perhaps matching TRBD1 (5 bases). V was trimmed by 0 bases and J by 0 bases, leaving 8 bases between them. The CDR3 is 15 amino acids. Germline CDR1 and CDR2: LNHNV and YYDKDF (reference sequence). The CDR3 protein is CATSRDRVMNTEAFF. CDR3 nucleotide sequence: TGTGCCACCAGCAGAGACAGGGTGATGAACACTGAAGCTTTCTTT. Based on the CDR3 plus reference TRBV15 and TRBJ1-1, the full variable domain is DAMVIQNPRYQVTQFGKPVTLSCSQTLNHNVMYWYQQKSSQAPKLLFHYYDKDFNNEADTPDNFQSRRPNTSFCFLDIRSPGLGDTAMYLCATSRDRVMNTEAFFGQGTRLTVV.

The rearrangement uses TRBV6-5 and TRBJ1-3; D ambiguous. CDR3 length: 14 amino acids. Trimming shortened V by 2 bases and J by 3 bases, and 8 bases separated the two germline ends. CDR1 and CDR2 from the germline V gene are MNHEY and SVGAGI. The CDR3 here is CASSYGGFGNTIYF. CDR3 coding DNA: TGTGCCAGCAGTTACGGCGGGTTTGGAAACACCATATATTTT.

CDR3: CSASPMPEQYF. The CDR3 nucleotides read TGCAGTGCTAGCCCCATGCCAGAGCAGTACTTC. The chain joins TRBV20-1 to TRBJ2-7; D remains unclear. With 3 bases removed from V and 7 bases from J, the gap between germline ends came to 10 bases. Germline loops: CDR1 DFQATT, CDR2 SNEGSKA (reference sequence). The CDR3 covers 11 residues.

About this clone itself: This sample includes further DNA sequences coding for the same CDR3. The genes are TRBV11-2 and TRBJ2-7, with 9 bases lining up with TRBD1. V was clipped by 3 bases and J by 4 bases; unmatched bases: 4. Per germline, CDR1 SGHAT and CDR2 FQNNGV. The CDR3 consists of 14 residues. CDR3 nucleotides: TGTGCCAGCAGCTTGGGACAGGGCACTTACGAGCAGTACTTC. It codes for CASSLGQGTYEQYF.

This clone was seen once. The rearrangement joins TRBV28 to TRBJ2-7, with TRBD1 matching 8 bases. The CDR3 contains 17 residues. CDR1 and CDR2 (germline): MDHEN, SYDVKM. V lost 6 bases to trimming and J lost 2 bases; unmatched junction nucleotides: 15. CDR3 DNA: TGTGCCAGCAGCGTAGGCGTTCGAATGGACAGGGCCTACGAGCAGTACTTC. As protein: CASSVGVRMDRAYEQYF. The variable domain in full, with the rest retrieved from reference TRBV28 and TRBJ2-7, is DVKVTQSSRYLVKRTGEKVFLECVQDMDHENMFWYRQDPGLGLRLIYFSYDVKMKEKGDIPEGYSVSREKKERFSLILESASTNQTSMYLCASSVGVRMDRAYEQYFGPGTRLTVT.

The CDR3 loop is CASSSVGSYNEQFF. CDR3 coding DNA: TGCGCCAGCAGTAGCGTGGGCTCCTACAATGAGCAGTTCTTC. This chain joins TRBV4-1 and TRBJ2-1, with D possibly being TRBD2 (5 bases). With 6 bases removed from V and 0 bases from J, the gap between germline ends came to 9 bases. This CDR3 comprises 14 residues. From germline, CDR1 is MGHRA and CDR2 YSYEKL.

On this clone: Other DNA sequences in the same sample also yield this CDR3. This chain joins TRBV5-1 and TRBJ2-7, with 8 bases matching TRBD1. V lost 4 bases to trimming and J lost 0 bases; unmatched junction nucleotides: 3. This CDR3 spans 14 amino acids. The germline CDR1 and CDR2 sequences are SGHRS and YFSETQ. The CDR3 nucleotides read TGCGCCAGCAGCACCGGGACAGGCTCCTACGAGCAGTACTTC. The encoded protein is CASSTGTGSYEQYF. Variable domain in full (rest from reference TRBV5-1 and TRBJ2-7): KAGVTQTPRYLIKTRGQQVTLSCSPISGHRSVSWYQQTPGQGLQFLFEYFSETQRNKGNFPGRFSGRQFSNSRSEMNVSTLELGDSALYLCASSTGTGSYEQYFGPGTRLTVT.

This clone has a single count. Other DNA sequences from this sample encode an identical CDR3 as well. The chain joins TRBV6-5 to TRBJ2-7; weak D call: TRBD1 (5 bases). V was pared by 4 bases and J by 2 bases, with 6 bases between. The CDR3 runs 12 residues. The germline CDR1 and CDR2 sequences are MNHEY and SVGAGI. CDR3 in amino acids: CASSSGTYEQYF. CDR3 nucleotide sequence: TGTGCCAGCAGTTCAGGGACCTACGAGCAGTACTTC.

This chain uses TRBV5-5 with TRBJ1-5; no definite D call. The CDR3 runs 17 residues. Trimming removed 2 bases from V and 3 bases from J, with 18 bases in between. Looked up from germline, CDR1 is SGHKS and CDR2 is YYEKEE (reference sequence). The CDR3 DNA reads as TGTGCCAGCAGCTTCGGGGTCGTAGGGCAGGTCAATCAGCCCCAGCATTTT. The encoded protein is CASSFGVVGQVNQPQHF.

The V and J genes are TRBV27 and TRBJ1-2; the D gene is possibly TRBD1 (5 bases). Looked up from germline, CDR1 is MNHEY and CDR2 is SMNVEV (reference sequence). This CDR3 spans 15 amino acids. The V gene lost 7 bases and the J gene lost 1 base, with 16 bases spanning the gap. CDR3 loop: CASTPGLGFNYGYTF. CDR3 DNA sequence: TGTGCCAGCACTCCGGGGCTGGGTTTTAACTATGGCTACACCTTC.

The chain is built from TRBV6-6 and TRBJ2-2; a possible D gene is TRBD1 (6 bases). In germline, CDR1 is MNHNY, CDR2 SVGAGI (reference sequence). Deletions cut 6 bases from V and 6 bases from J, with 11 bases between. The CDR3 runs to 13 residues. The CDR3 loop reads CASRSRGPGELFF. CDR3 nucleotides: TGTGCCAGCAGATCCAGGGGACCCGGGGAGCTGTTTTTT.

J is TRBJ2-1 and V is TRBV30, with D possibly TRBD2 on 6 matching bases. The V end was cut by 4 bases, the J end by 7 bases, with 14 bases between. CDR3 size: 13 residues. Per the germline V gene, CDR1 is GTSNPN and CDR2 is SVGIG (reference sequence). CDR3 region: CAWTGERVNEQFF. The CDR3 DNA is TGTGCCTGGACGGGGGAGCGGGTAAATGAGCAGTTCTTC.